Sequencing of this TCR beta chain was carried out in a study of blood T cell repertoires in COVID-19. Study overall: Samples representing acute and convalescent COVID-19 were sourced from the United States, Italy and Spain. PBMCs, B-cell-depleted T cells, or T cells provided the cDNA or gDNA that made up the material.

The germline V and J ends were trimmed by 0 bases and 2 bases, with 10 bases remaining between them. The CDR3 runs 15 residues. Germline V lookup: CDR1 KGHSH, CDR2 LQKENI. Using immunoSEQ multiplex PCR, the repertoire was profiled, and TCRdb retains in-frame clones only, with some absent. The table has under 250,000 clones, about 82% seen once. Sequenced sample: peripheral blood. The clonotype comes from a woman in her sixties with active or convalescent COVID-19. The rearrangement joins TRBV18 to TRBJ1-1, with D possibly being TRBD1 (5 bases). The DNA for the CDR3 is TGTGCCAGCTCACCACCCACAGGATATAACACTGAAGCTTTCTTT. This translates into CASSPPTGYNTEAFF.